In this sample, the clone carrying this TCR beta chain turned up a few times. What it binds is not known. This record comes from a study of T cells in Graves' hyperthyroidism and ophthalmopathy. Overall study results and limits: Before onset, ophthalmopathy was predicted by the model a median roughly 6.4 months earlier.

Clinical symptoms, serum thyroxine, TRAb, thyroid ultrasound and orbital computed tomography informed diagnoses. Amplified TCR beta CDR3 regions came from RNA transcripts. HTBI primers were employed in a first-round RT-PCR of the TCR CDR3. From the multiplex PCR reads, TCRdb called clonotypes with MiXCR, one entry per CDR3 protein. The table records about 350,000 distinct CDR3 sequences, about 18% of them present only once. The source material was blood. The receptor comes from a woman younger than 45 with Graves' hyperthyroidism that later progressed to Graves' ophthalmopathy.

The CDR3 here is CASSQRTGNNEQFF. In DNA form, the CDR3 reads TGCGCCAGCAGCCAACGGACAGGGAACAATGAGCAGTTCTTC. This chain joins TRBV4-1 and TRBJ2-1, with 8 bases aligning to TRBD1. CDR1 and CDR2 from the germline V gene are MGHRA and YSYEKL. The CDR3 has 14 residues. Trimming took 2 bases from V and 5 from J; bases not matched to a gene: 2.